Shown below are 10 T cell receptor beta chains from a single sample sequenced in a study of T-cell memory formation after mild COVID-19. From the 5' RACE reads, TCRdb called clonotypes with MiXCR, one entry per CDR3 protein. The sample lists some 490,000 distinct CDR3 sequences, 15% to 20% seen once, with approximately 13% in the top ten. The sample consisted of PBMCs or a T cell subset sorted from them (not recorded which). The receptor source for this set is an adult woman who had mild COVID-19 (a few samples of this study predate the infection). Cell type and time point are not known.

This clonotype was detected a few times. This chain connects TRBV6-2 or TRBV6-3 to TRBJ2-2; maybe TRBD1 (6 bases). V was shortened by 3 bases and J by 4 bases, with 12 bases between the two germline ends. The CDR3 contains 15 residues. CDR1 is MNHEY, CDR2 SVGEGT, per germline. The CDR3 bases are TGTGCCAGCAGTTATACACGAGGGGGCACCGGGGAGCTGTTTTTT. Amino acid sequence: CASSYTRGGTGELFF.

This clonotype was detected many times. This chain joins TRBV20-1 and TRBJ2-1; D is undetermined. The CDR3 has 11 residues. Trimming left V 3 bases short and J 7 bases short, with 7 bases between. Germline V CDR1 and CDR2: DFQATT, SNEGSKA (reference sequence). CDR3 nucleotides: TGCAGTGCTAGCCTAAGGAATGAGCAGTTCTTC. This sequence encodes CSASLRNEQFF.

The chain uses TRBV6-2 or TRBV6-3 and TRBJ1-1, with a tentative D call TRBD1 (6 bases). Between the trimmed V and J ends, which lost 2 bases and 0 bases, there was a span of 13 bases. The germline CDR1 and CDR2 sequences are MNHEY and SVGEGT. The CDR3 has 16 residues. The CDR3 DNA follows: TGTGCCAGCAGTTACAAATCAGGGGCGCTGAACACTGAAGCTTTCTTT. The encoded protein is CASSYKSGALNTEAFF.

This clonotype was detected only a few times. The CDR3 sequence: CASSSSWESYPWNTEAFF. CDR3 bases: TGTGCCAGCAGCTCTTCGTGGGAGTCGTACCCCTGGAACACTGAAGCTTTCTTT. The chain couples TRBV7-2 to TRBJ1-1; unclear D gene. From germline, CDR1 is SGHTA and CDR2 FQGNSA. CDR3 length: 18 residues. Deletions cut 4 bases from V and 1 base from J, with 22 bases between.

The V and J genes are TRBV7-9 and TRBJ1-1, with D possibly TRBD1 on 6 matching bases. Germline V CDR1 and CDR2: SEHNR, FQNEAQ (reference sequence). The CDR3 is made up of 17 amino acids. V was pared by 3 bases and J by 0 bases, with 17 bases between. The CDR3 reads CASSFFLGGGLNTEAFF. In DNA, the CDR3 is TGTGCCAGCAGCTTTTTTTTGGGAGGGGGATTGAACACTGAAGCTTTCTTT. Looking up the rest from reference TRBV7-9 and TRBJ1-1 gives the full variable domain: DTGVSQNPRHKITKRGQNVTFRCDPISEHNRLYWYRQTLGQGPEFLTYFQNEAQLEKSRLLSDRFSAERPKGSFSTLEIQRTEQGDSAMYLCASSFFLGGGLNTEAFFGQGTRLTVV.

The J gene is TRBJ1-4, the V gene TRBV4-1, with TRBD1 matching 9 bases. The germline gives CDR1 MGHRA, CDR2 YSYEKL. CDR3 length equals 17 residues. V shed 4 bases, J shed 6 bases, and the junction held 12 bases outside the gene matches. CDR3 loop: CASSPPGRGQGYEKLFF. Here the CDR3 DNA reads TGCGCCAGCAGCCCTCCCGGTCGGGGACAGGGCTATGAAAAACTGTTTTTT.

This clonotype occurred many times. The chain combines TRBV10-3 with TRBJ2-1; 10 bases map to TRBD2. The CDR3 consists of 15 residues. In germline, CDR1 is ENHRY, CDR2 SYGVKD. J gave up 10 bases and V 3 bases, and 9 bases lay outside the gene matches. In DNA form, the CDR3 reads TGTGCCATCAGTGAAAGGCTAGCGGGAGCCATAGAGCAGTTCTTC. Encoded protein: CAISERLAGAIEQFF.

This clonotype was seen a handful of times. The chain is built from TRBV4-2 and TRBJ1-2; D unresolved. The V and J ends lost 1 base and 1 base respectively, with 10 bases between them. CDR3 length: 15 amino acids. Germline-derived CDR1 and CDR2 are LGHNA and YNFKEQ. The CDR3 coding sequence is TGTGCCAGCAGCCAAGGTCCTACCCTTAACTATGGCTACACCTTC. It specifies CASSQGPTLNYGYTF.

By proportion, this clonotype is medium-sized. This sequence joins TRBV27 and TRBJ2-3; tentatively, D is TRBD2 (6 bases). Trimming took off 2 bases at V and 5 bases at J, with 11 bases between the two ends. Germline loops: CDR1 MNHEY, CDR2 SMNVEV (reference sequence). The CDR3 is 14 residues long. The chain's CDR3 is CASSLTGVLDTQYF. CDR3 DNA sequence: TGTGCCAGCAGTTTAACGGGAGTGTTAGATACGCAGTATTTT.

The CDR3 loop is CASSSRDRVHNEQFF. The CDR3 DNA is TGTGCCAGCAGCAGCCGGGACAGGGTCCACAATGAGCAGTTCTTC. The chain carries TRBV11-3 and TRBJ2-1; 9 bases are shared with TRBD1. V gave up 5 bases and J gave up 5 bases; unmatched junction bases: 7. Germline CDR1 SGHNT, CDR2 YENEEA. This CDR3 is built from 15 residues.